This paragraph reports one T cell receptor (beta chain). This CDR3 is also generated by other DNA sequences in the sample. This sample stems from a study of OX40 agonist ivuxolimab in advanced cancers. Sequencing used immunoSEQ multiplex PCR; TCRdb keeps in-frame clones, though not all of them. The sample lists about 69,000 clones, 90% seen once, with roughly a tenth in the top ten. Per germline, CDR1 DFQATT and CDR2 SNEGSKA (reference sequence). The ends were cut back, 3 bases at V and 1 base at J, with 1 base in the middle. This CDR3 region has 11 residues. The J gene is TRBJ1-3, the V gene TRBV20-1; D not certain. The specimen was CD4+ or CD8+ T cells sorted from blood, collected in a trial of the OX40 agonist ivuxolimab. The TCR comes from an adult with an advanced solid tumor such as melanoma, head and neck, liver or kidney cancer. The CDR3 nucleotides are TGCAGTGCTAGGTCTGGAAACACCATATATTTT. It specifies CSARSGNTIYF.